This paragraph reports one T cell receptor (beta chain). Its matching antigen is unknown. Trimming shortened V by 0 bases and J by 4 bases, and 16 bases separated the two germline ends. Germline V CDR1 and CDR2: SGHDT, YYEEEE. CDR3 length: 16 residues. PCR amplification relied on 60 Vbeta primers (plus 13 Jbeta primers). Some clones are missing from TCRdb's copy, which holds only in-frame ones; the method was immunoSEQ multiplex PCR. Of 150,000 to 200,000 clones listed, roughly 88% are singletons. This entry is derived from a study of cytomegalovirus exposure and HLA in healthy donors. Regarding the study as a whole: Across donors, most TCRs were seen rarely, yet some public ones were widespread.

Sequencing input: PBMCs. The gene calls are TRBV5-6 and TRBJ1-2, with D maybe TRBD1 (6 bases). The receptor was derived from a young man in good health and CMV-seropositive. This chain's CDR3 is CASSLASDRSRYGYTF. The CDR3, as DNA: TGTGCCAGCAGCTTGGCCTCAGACAGGTCCCGCTATGGCTACACCTTC. Drawing the rest from reference TRBV5-6 and TRBJ1-2, the complete variable domain is DAGVTQSPTHLIKTRGQQVTLRCSPKSGHDTVSWYQQALGQGPQFIFQYYEEEERQRGNFPDRFSGHQFPNYSSELNVNALLLGDSALYLCASSLASDRSRYGYTFGSGTRLTVV.